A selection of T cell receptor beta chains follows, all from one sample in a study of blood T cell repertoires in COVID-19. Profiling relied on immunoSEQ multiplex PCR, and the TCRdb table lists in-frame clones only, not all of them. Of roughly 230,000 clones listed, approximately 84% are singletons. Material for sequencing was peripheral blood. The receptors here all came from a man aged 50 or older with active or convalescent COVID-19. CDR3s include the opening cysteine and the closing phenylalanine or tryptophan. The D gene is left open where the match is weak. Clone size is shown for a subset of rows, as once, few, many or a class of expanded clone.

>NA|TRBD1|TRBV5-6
CASRGAGTGDYGYTF
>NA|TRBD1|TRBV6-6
CASRGQGGVNEQFF
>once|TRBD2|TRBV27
CASSQRRGVADTQYF
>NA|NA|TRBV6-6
CASRFTTNTEAFF
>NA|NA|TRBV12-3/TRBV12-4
CASLRSNGYTF
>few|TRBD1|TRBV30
CAWKLTGENPEAFF
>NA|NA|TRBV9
CASSVTGRSEAFF
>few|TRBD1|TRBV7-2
CASSLAGTGVSYEQYF
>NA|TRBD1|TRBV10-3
CATLDRGPGNTIYF
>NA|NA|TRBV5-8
CASSLGRWRAFF
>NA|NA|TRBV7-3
CASSLLVGAGTGELFF
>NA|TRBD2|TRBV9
CASSVSGGAYETQYF
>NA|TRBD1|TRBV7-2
CASSFLQGFPAEQYF
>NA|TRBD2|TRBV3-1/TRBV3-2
CASSQDGSGGPNIQYF
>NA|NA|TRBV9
CASSVGARTGELFF
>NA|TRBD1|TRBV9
CASSSGTGGGYTF
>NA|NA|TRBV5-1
CASSFPGANYGYTF
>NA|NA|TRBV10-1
CASGGTESTGELFF
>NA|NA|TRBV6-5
CASSYSTGWGTDTQYF
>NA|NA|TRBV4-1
CASSQEAGGVYSPLHF
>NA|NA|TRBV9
CASSVNRGLGSPLHF
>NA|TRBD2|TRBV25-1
CASSELGTRSYNEQFF
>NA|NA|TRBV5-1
CASSLASGRANTEAFF
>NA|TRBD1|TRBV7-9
CASSLATGGRSQPQHF
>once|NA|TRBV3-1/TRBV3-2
CASSPGHSSYNEQFF
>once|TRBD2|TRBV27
CASSSGGSTDTQYF
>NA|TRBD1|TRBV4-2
CASSQETGTGGGYTF
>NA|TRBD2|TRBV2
CASRVRTSGGYNEQFF
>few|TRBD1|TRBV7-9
CASSPAGTGGEYEAFF
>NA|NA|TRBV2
CASGNLQGPHTQYF
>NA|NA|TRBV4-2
CASSQSSVSNQPQHF
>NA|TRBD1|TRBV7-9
CASSPGQGGSQYF
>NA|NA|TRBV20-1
CSALYTDTQYF
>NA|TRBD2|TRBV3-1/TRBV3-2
CASSPGLAGGQVDTQYF
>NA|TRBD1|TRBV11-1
CASSFGQGTYEQYF
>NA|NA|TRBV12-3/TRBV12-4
CASSYRRQYEQYF
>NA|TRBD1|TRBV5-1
CASSSGQGAGLTDTQYF
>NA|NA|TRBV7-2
CASSLMENKVYGYTF
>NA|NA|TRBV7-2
CASSFLSEAFF
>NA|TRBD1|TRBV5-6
CASSLVAGTGNRYNEQFF
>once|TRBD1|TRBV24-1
CATSDAGQGAIDEQFF
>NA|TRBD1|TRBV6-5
CASQWDRAPYEQYF
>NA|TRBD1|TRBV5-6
CASSLVGQGNYEQYF
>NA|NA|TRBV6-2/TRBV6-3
CASSYMGPSVYEQYF
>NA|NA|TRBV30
CAWRPLAIGYTF
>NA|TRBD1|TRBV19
CASSHPRQGTGYGYTF
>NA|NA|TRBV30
CAWSVSPVSNQPQHF
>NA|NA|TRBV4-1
CASSLQGLNNQPQHF